This is a list of T cell receptor beta chains from one sample in a study of blood T cell repertoires in COVID-19. The method was immunoSEQ multiplex PCR; TCRdb's version includes in-frame clones alone and lacks a portion of them. The table includes approximately 98,000 clones, 82% detected once. Sequencing used peripheral blood. The receptors here all came from a man older than 75 with acute or convalescent COVID-19. Both conserved end residues are part of each CDR3. D genes are given only for firm matches. Clone size is stated in some rows and not others, as once, few, many or a class when expanded.

. | . | TRBJ2-5 | TRBV7-6 | CASSLGDDSEETQYF | TGTGCCAGCAGCTTAGGAGATGACAGCGAAGAGACCCAGTACTTC
. | . | TRBJ2-2 | TRBV30 | CAWSVLQGSGELFF | TGTGCCTGGAGTGTACTTCAGGGTTCCGGGGAGCTGTTTTTT
. | TRBD1 | TRBJ2-3 | TRBV7-2 | CASRANRGRGTDTQYF | TGTGCCAGCAGGGCTAACAGGGGGCGCGGCACAGATACGCAGTATTTT
. | TRBD1 | TRBJ1-6 | TRBV6-2/TRBV6-3 | CASSLDRISGSPLHF | TGTGCCAGCAGTCTGGACAGGATCTCGGGTTCACCCCTCCACTTT
. | TRBD1 | TRBJ1-2 | TRBV28 | CASSLYSRTGDAYGYTF | TGTGCCAGCAGTTTATACTCCCGGACAGGGGACGCCTATGGCTACACCTTC
. | . | TRBJ1-5 | TRBV19 | CASSRRGGPNQPQHF | TGTGCCAGTAGCCGTCGTGGGGGCCCTAATCAGCCCCAGCATTTT
once | . | TRBJ2-6 | TRBV19 | CASSTPVNSGANVLTF | TGTGCCAGTAGTACCCCGGTAAACTCTGGGGCCAACGTCCTGACTTTC
. | . | TRBJ2-7 | TRBV6-2/TRBV6-3 | CASSPLGAREYSYEQYF | TGTGCCAGCAGTCCCCTCGGAGCGAGAGAATACTCCTACGAGCAGTACTTC
. | . | TRBJ2-2 | TRBV7-2 | CASSLERAGTGELFF | TGTGCCAGCAGCTTAGAACGGGCGGGCACCGGGGAGCTGTTTTTT
. | . | TRBJ2-7 | TRBV19 | CASSIGTVSYEQYF | TGTGCCAGTAGTATAGGAACGGTCTCCTACGAGCAGTACTTC
. | . | TRBJ2-2 | TRBV19 | CASERVRDTGELFF | TGTGCCAGTGAAAGGGTGAGGGACACCGGGGAGCTGTTTTTT
. | . | TRBJ2-1 | TRBV12-5 | CASGLLVNEQFF | TGTGCTAGTGGCCTACTAGTCAATGAGCAGTTCTTC
. | . | TRBJ1-2 | TRBV7-2 | CASSGLEGDGYTF | TGTGCCAGCAGCGGTCTCGAGGGGGACGGCTACACCTTC
. | TRBD2 | TRBJ2-2 | TRBV5-1 | CASSLASGGTGELFF | TGCGCCAGCAGCTTGGCCTCGGGGGGGACCGGGGAGCTGTTTTTT
. | TRBD1 | TRBJ1-6 | TRBV30 | CAWSGGDRATNSPLHF | TGTGCCTGGAGTGGGGGGGACAGGGCCACTAATTCACCCCTCCACTTT
many | . | TRBJ1-3 | TRBV28 | CASAEATGGNTIYF | TGTGCCAGCGCGGAGGCGACCGGCGGAAACACCATATATTTT
. | . | TRBJ1-4 | TRBV15 | CATNGANEKLFF | TGTGCCACCAACGGGGCTAATGAAAAACTGTTTTTT
. | . | TRBJ1-1 | TRBV3-1/TRBV3-2 | CASSQEAGLNTEAFF | TGTGCCAGCAGCCAAGAGGCGGGTTTGAACACTGAAGCTTTCTTT
. | . | TRBJ1-2 | TRBV30 | CAWSVLGNNYGYTF | TGTGCCTGGAGTGTACTAGGGAATAACTATGGCTACACCTTC
. | TRBD2 | TRBJ2-5 | TRBV2 | CASSGGPSGNRETQYF | TGTGCCAGCAGTGGGGGGCCTAGCGGGAATCGGGAGACCCAGTACTTC
. | . | TRBJ2-7 | TRBV5-1 | CASRIAGVDEQYF | TGCGCCAGCAGAATAGCAGGGGTGGACGAGCAGTACTTC
. | TRBD2 | TRBJ2-1 | TRBV24-1 | CATSDWTSGTPGEQFF | TGTGCCACCAGTGATTGGACTAGCGGAACCCCTGGTGAGCAGTTCTTC
. | . | TRBJ2-7 | TRBV5-4 | CASSSRTTLNYEQYF | TGTGCCAGCAGCTCGAGGACTACACTAAACTACGAGCAGTACTTC
. | . | TRBJ1-6 | TRBV2 | CASSAVGGRSPLHF | TGTGCCAGCAGTGCGGTGGGAGGGCGTTCACCCCTCCACTTT
. | . | TRBJ2-4 | TRBV19 | CATTTFRGAKNIQYF | TGTGCCACTACCACATTCAGGGGAGCCAAAAACATTCAGTACTTC
. | . | TRBJ1-3 | TRBV3-1/TRBV3-2 | CASSPYGGLGNTIYF | TGTGCCAGCAGCCCGTACGGGGGGCTTGGAAACACCATATATTTT
. | TRBD1 | TRBJ1-1 | TRBV27 | CASSQRTGRLNTEAFF | TGTGCCAGCAGTCAAAGGACAGGGAGATTGAACACTGAAGCTTTCTTT
. | . | TRBJ1-4 | TRBV19 | CASSGTGFGSKKLFF | TGTGCCAGTAGTGGAACAGGTTTCGGCTCGAAAAAACTGTTTTTT
. | TRBD1 | TRBJ1-4 | TRBV2 | CASSEGTGLEKLFF | TGTGCCAGCAGTGAAGGGACAGGGTTGGAAAAACTGTTTTTT
. | . | TRBJ1-5 | TRBV4-3 | CASSQVRGGNQPQHF | TGCGCCAGCAGCCAAGTGCGAGGAGGGAATCAGCCCCAGCATTTT
. | . | TRBJ2-1 | TRBV9 | CASSVVTDNEQFF | TGTGCCAGCAGCGTAGTGACAGACAATGAGCAGTTCTTC
. | TRBD2 | TRBJ2-1 | TRBV4-1 | CASSQEIAGGPRNEQFF | TGCGCCAGCAGCCAAGAGATAGCGGGAGGGCCCCGGAATGAGCAGTTCTTC
. | TRBD2 | TRBJ2-7 | TRBV6-5 | CASSPGTSGSHEQYF | TGTGCCAGCAGTCCGGGGACTAGCGGGAGCCACGAGCAGTACTTC
. | . | TRBJ2-1 | TRBV6-2/TRBV6-3 | CASSYDSLREQFF | TGTGCCAGCAGTTACGACTCTCTCCGTGAGCAGTTCTTC
. | . | TRBJ2-7 | TRBV7-9 | CASSSSGDEQYF | TGTGCCAGCAGCTCGTCGGGGGACGAGCAGTACTTC
. | . | TRBJ2-3 | TRBV28 | CASSLFGVTQYF | TGTGCCAGCAGTCTCTTCGGGGTAACGCAGTATTTT
. | . | TRBJ1-2 | TRBV2 | CASRERWDTLNYGYTF | TGTGCCAGCAGGGAAAGGTGGGACACCCTGAACTATGGCTACACCTTC
. | TRBD2 | TRBJ2-7 | TRBV3-1/TRBV3-2 | CASSQGGTSMHSYEQYF | TGTGCCAGCAGCCAAGGCGGGACTAGCATGCACTCCTACGAGCAGTACTTC
. | . | TRBJ1-1 | TRBV24-1 | CATSDGPDTEAFF | TGTGCCACCAGTGATGGGCCTGACACTGAAGCTTTCTTT
. | . | TRBJ1-6 | TRBV12-2 | CASRLALGSPENSPLHF | TGTGCAAGTCGCTTAGCTCTCGGGTCCCCGGAGAATTCACCCCTCCACTTT
. | . | TRBJ1-1 | TRBV28 | CASNLGGRGTEAFF | TGTGCCAGCAACCTTGGGGGCAGGGGCACTGAAGCTTTCTTT
few | TRBD1 | TRBJ1-2 | TRBV6-6 | CASSPWTGNNGYTF | TGTGCCAGCAGTCCCTGGACAGGGAACAATGGCTACACCTTC
. | . | TRBJ1-5 | TRBV7-9 | CASSLQGGQPQHF | TGTGCCAGCAGCCTCCAGGGAGGTCAGCCCCAGCATTTT
many | . | TRBJ2-7 | TRBV4-3 | CASSPGGGPSTAYEQYF | TGCGCCAGCAGCCCAGGAGGCGGGCCCAGCACCGCCTACGAGCAGTACTTC
. | . | TRBJ1-4 | TRBV28 | CATGTGPLATNEKLFF | TGTGCCACAGGCACAGGCCCCTTAGCAACTAATGAAAAACTGTTTTTT